This T cell receptor beta chain appears in the sequencing data of a study of Ad26.COV2.S vaccination and SARS-CoV-2 variants. J gave up 0 bases and V 0 bases, and 17 bases lay outside the gene matches. The CDR3 has 21 amino acids. Germline CDR1 SGHDN, CDR2 FVKESK. Sample treatment: roughly 19 received Ad26.COV2.S at low or high dose, single or two shots; roughly five received placebo; per-sample allocation not given. Specimens were obtained on day 63 following the first vaccine or placebo injection. Ad26.COV2.S expressed prefusion-stabilized spike from the original Wuhan strain. Libraries were prepared by immunoSEQ multiplex PCR; TCRdb keeps only in-frame clonotypes and omits some of them. The sample consists of hundreds of thousands of clones, roughly 90% of them appearing once.

The sequenced sample was peripheral blood, obtained in a trial of Ad26.COV2.S vaccine versus placebo. The V gene is TRBV14, the J gene TRBJ1-5, with 7 positions matching TRBD1. This TCR came from a person between 18 and 65 years old who received the Ad26.COV2.S COVID-19 vaccine or a placebo. CDR3 coding DNA: TGTGCCAGCAGCCAAGATTACCGAGACAGGGCCGTAAGGGATAGCAATCAGCCCCAGCATTTT. The encoded protein is CASSQDYRDRAVRDSNQPQHF.